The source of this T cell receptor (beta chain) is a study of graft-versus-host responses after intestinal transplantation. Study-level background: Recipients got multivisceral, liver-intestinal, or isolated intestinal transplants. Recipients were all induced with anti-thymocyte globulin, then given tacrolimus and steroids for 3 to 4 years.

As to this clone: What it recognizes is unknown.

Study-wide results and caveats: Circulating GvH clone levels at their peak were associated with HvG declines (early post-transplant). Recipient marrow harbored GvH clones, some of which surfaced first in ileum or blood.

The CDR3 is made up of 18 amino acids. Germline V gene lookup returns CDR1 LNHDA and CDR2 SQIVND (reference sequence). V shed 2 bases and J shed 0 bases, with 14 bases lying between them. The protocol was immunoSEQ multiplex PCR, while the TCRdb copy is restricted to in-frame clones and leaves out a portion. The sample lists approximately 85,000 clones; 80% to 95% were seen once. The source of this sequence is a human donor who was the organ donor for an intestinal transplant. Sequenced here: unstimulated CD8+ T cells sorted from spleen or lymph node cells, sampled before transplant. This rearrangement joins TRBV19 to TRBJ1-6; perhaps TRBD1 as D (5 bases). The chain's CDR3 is CASSITRGAPSYNSPLHF. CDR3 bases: TGTGCCAGTAGTATAACGAGGGGCGCCCCCTCCTATAATTCACCCCTCCACTTT.